This T cell receptor (beta chain) was recovered during a study of blood T cell repertoires in COVID-19. Study information: The cDNA or gDNA used as material had been derived from T cells, B-cell-depleted T cells, or PBMCs.

The age range of participants was about 18 to 90 years, with residence in about two dozen US areas. Produced via immunoSEQ multiplex PCR; TCRdb's table is partial and in-frame only. The data show about 250,000 clones, 75% to 85% seen once. V lost 0 bases and J lost 2, with 5 bases in between. This CDR3 comprises 14 residues. Germline V gene sequence: CDR1 LNHNV, CDR2 YYDKDF (reference sequence). As regards this clone: Other DNA sequences in the same sample also yield this CDR3.

Sequencing input: PBMCs or T cells enriched from blood (not recorded which). This rearrangement joins TRBV15 to TRBJ1-5; maybe TRBD1 (5 bases). This TCR derives from a woman aged 50 to 60 with acute COVID-19. The CDR3 region has the DNA TGTGCCACCAGCAGAGACAGGGGCAATCAGCCCCAGCATTTT. Its translation is CATSRDRGNQPQHF.